This is a list of T cell receptor beta chains from one sample in a study of Graves' ophthalmopathy and Graves' hyperthyroidism. TCRdb processed the multiplex PCR reads anew with MiXCR; each CDR3 protein has one entry. The table has a few hundred thousand distinct CDR3 sequences, around 20% seen once; the top ten hold around 1.5%. The sample consisted of peripheral blood. Every receptor here comes from a woman between 18 and 30 years old with Graves' ophthalmopathy. Both conserved end residues are part of each CDR3. The D gene is left open where the match is weak. A row's size may be missing; if present it is once, few, many or a size class.

CASSLQGGGYEAFF TGTGCCAGCAGCTTACAGGGAGGGGGTTATGAAGCTTTCTTT TRBJ1-1 TRBV7-2 many -
CASSLRTSGNSYEQYF TGTGCCAGCAGCCTGCGGACTAGCGGGAACTCCTACGAGCAGTACTTC TRBJ2-7 TRBV11-2 many TRBD2
CASSQDGDSPLHF TGCGCCAGCAGCCAAGATGGAGATTCACCCCTCCACTTT TRBJ1-6 TRBV4-1 many -
CSAKVPSGSYAGYEQYF TGCAGTGCTAAGGTTCCTAGCGGGAGTTATGCGGGATACGAGCAGTACTTC TRBJ2-7 TRBV20-1 many TRBD2
CASSGGLGIGEQYF TGTGCCAGCAGTGGAGGACTAGGGATAGGTGAGCAGTACTTC TRBJ2-7 TRBV2 many TRBD2
CSVMTGGYNSPLHF TGCAGCGTGATGACAGGGGGCTATAATTCACCCCTCCACTTT TRBJ1-6 TRBV29-1 - TRBD1
CASSPGVAKNIQYF TGTGCCAGCAGTCCAGGGGTAGCCAAAAACATTCAGTACTTC TRBJ2-4 TRBV7-2 many -
CASSQDKAPYNEQFF TGTGCCAGCAGCCAAGATAAGGCACCTTACAATGAGCAGTTCTTC TRBJ2-1 TRBV4-2 many -
CASSPSGQGQPQHF TGTGCCAGCTCACCGTCAGGGCAGGGTCAGCCCCAGCATTTT TRBJ1-5 TRBV18 - -
CASSLMSGREQYF TGTGCCAGCAGCTTAATGTCGGGGAGGGAGCAGTACTTC TRBJ2-7 TRBV7-8 many -
CASSILSTGGIEAFF TGTGCCAGTAGTATACTCTCGACAGGGGGCATTGAAGCTTTCTTT TRBJ1-1 TRBV19 many TRBD1
CASSKSSGVNQPQHF TGTGCCAGCAGTAAATCAAGCGGGGTCAATCAGCCCCAGCATTTT TRBJ1-5 TRBV6-1 - -
CASTGGGNQETQYF TGTGCCAGCACCGGGGGCGGGAACCAAGAGACCCAGTACTTC TRBJ2-5 TRBV6-1 many -
CASSVSTGVSYGYTF TGTGCCAGCAGCGTCTCAACAGGGGTCAGCTATGGCTACACCTTC TRBJ1-2 TRBV10-2 few TRBD1
CASSPQVGEAFF TGTGCCAGCAGCCCCCAGGTAGGTGAAGCTTTCTTT TRBJ1-1 TRBV11-1 - -
CASSEGTGGKETQYF TGTGCCAGCAGTGAAGGGACAGGGGGCAAGGAGACCCAGTACTTC TRBJ2-5 TRBV25-1 once TRBD1
CASSPDRLEAFF TGTGCCAGCAGCCCAGACCGGCTTGAAGCTTTCTTT TRBJ1-1 TRBV7-3 many -
CASRPIQENTEAFF TGTGCCAGCAGGCCAATCCAAGAAAACACTGAAGCTTTCTTT TRBJ1-1 TRBV6-1 many -
CASSQRTGDEQYF TGCGCCAGCAGCCAAAGGACAGGGGACGAGCAGTACTTC TRBJ2-7 TRBV4-3 many TRBD1
CSARDSALTYEQYF TGCAGTGCTAGAGATTCGGCTCTTACCTACGAGCAGTACTTC TRBJ2-7 TRBV20-1 many -
CASSRVGQGFVPPSEQYF TGTGCCAGCAGTCGAGTGGGACAGGGGTTTGTTCCCCCCTCCGAGCAGTACTTC TRBJ2-7 TRBV12-3/TRBV12-4 many TRBD1
CASMRGTNTEAFF TGTGCCAGCATGCGGGGGACGAACACTGAAGCTTTCTTT TRBJ1-1 TRBV27 many -
CASSPTGTEAFF TGTGCCAGCAGCCCAACGGGCACTGAAGCTTTCTTT TRBJ1-1 TRBV6-2/TRBV6-3 many -
CASSYSAVLGYEQYF TGTGCCAGCAGTTACTCAGCAGTACTCGGGTACGAGCAGTACTTC TRBJ2-7 TRBV6-5 - -
CASSPASGRAYEQYF TGTGCCAGCAGCCCCGCTAGCGGGAGGGCCTACGAGCAGTACTTC TRBJ2-7 TRBV6-2/TRBV6-3 - TRBD2
CASSLSPTYEQYF TGTGCCAGCAGTTTATCACCTACCTACGAGCAGTACTTC TRBJ2-7 TRBV27 many -
CASRPGGGGRTGGEAFF TGTGCCAGTCGCCCTGGGGGTGGTGGACGTACCGGCGGGGAAGCTTTCTTT TRBJ1-1 TRBV19 few -